This T cell receptor (beta chain) was recorded in a study of cytomegalovirus exposure and HLA in healthy donors. Germline loops: CDR1 ENHRY, CDR2 SYGVKD. CDR3 size: 14 residues. V shed 6 bases, J shed 5 bases, and the junction held 4 bases outside the gene matches. This clone was recorded a few times. The antigen remains unidentified. Study-wide findings and caveats: A previous analysis found most TCR beta V segments productive roughly 87% or roughly 30% of the time. Researchers reportedly found TCR beta sequences accurately predicted most subjects' HLA-A and HLA-B alleles. The authors assumed roughly uniform sequencing depth across donors for presence/absence analyses.

The PCR made use of 60 Vbeta and 13 Jbeta primers. This table comes from immunoSEQ multiplex PCR, and its TCRdb copy is limited to in-frame clones, with some not included. The sample yields 90,000 to 150,000 clones, more than 70% seen once. Sequencing used PBMCs. V is TRBV10-3 and J is TRBJ2-1; 10 nucleotides line up with TRBD2. This sequence was found in a man in his forties or fifties in good health and CMV-seronegative. DNA of the CDR3: TGTGCCATCAGAAGCGGGGGGGGCAACAATGAGCAGTTCTTC. Its protein is CAIRSGGGNNEQFF.